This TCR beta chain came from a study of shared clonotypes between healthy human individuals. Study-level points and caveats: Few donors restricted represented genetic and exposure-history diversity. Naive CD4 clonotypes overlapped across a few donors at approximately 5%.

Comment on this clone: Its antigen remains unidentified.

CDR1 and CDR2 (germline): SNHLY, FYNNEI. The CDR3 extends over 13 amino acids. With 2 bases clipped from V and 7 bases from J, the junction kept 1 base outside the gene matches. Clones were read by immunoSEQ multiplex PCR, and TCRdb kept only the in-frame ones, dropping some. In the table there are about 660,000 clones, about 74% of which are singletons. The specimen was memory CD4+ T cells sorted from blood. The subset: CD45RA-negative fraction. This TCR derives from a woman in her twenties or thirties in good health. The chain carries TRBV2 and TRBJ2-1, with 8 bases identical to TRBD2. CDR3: CASSEREGNEQFF. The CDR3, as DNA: TGTGCCAGCAGTGAACGGGAGGGAAATGAGCAGTTCTTC.